What follows are 28 T cell receptor beta chains derived from one specimen sequenced in a study of cytomegalovirus exposure and HLA in healthy donors. With 60 Vbeta and 13 Jbeta primers, the PCR was carried out. The method was immunoSEQ multiplex PCR; TCRdb's version includes in-frame clones alone and lacks a portion of them. The table records approximately 95,000 clones, around 75% of them present only once. Input material: PBMCs. These receptors all stem from a man aged 18 to 35 in good health and CMV-seropositive.

The chain carries TRBV19 and TRBJ1-5, with 8 bases fitting TRBD1. The CDR3 is 16 residues long. Germline CDR1 and CDR2: LNHDA and SQIVND (reference sequence). V was pared by 5 bases and J by 1 base, with 7 bases of the junction left unmatched. The chain's CDR3 is CASSPGQGWSNQPQHF. The CDR3 DNA follows: TGTGCCAGTAGTCCTGGACAGGGTTGGAGCAATCAGCCCCAGCATTTT.

The chain uses TRBV30 and TRBJ1-4, with 9 nucleotides matching TRBD1. Germline CDR1 reads GTSNPN; CDR2 reads SVGIG (reference sequence). Losses at the gene ends were 0 bases for V and 11 bases for J; bases not matched to a gene: 4. The CDR3 is 13 amino acids. The CDR3 is CAWSVQGAGKLFF. The CDR3 coding sequence is TGTGCCTGGAGTGTACAGGGGGCAGGGAAACTGTTTTTT.

This chain uses TRBV28 with TRBJ1-5; D gene ambiguous. CDR1 is MDHEN and CDR2 is SYDVKM in the germline V gene. The CDR3 contains 13 residues. The V gene lost 10 bases and the J gene lost 0 bases, with 10 bases spanning the gap. The CDR3 spells CATAAYSNQPQHF. CDR3 sequence (DNA): TGTGCCACCGCGGCATATAGCAATCAGCCCCAGCATTTT.

The chain carries TRBV19 and TRBJ2-7; TRBD2 matches 7 bases. CDR1 LNHDA and CDR2 SQIVND come from the germline V gene (reference sequence). The CDR3 has 14 residues. The V and J ends lost 1 base and 3 bases, in that order; junction bases with no gene match: 3. The CDR3 DNA follows: TGTGCCAGTAGTATAGGGCCGGGAGGCTACGAGCAGTACTTC. It specifies CASSIGPGGYEQYF. Full variable domain (missing parts from reference TRBV19 and TRBJ2-7): DGGITQSPKYLFRKEGQNVTLSCEQNLNHDAMYWYRQDPGQGLRLIYYSQIVNDFQKGDIAEGYSVSREKKESFPLTVTSAQKNPTAFYLCASSIGPGGYEQYFGPGTRLTVT.

The rearrangement links TRBV5-6 to TRBJ1-1; maybe TRBD1 (6 bases). The V gene lost 1 base and the J gene lost 1 base, with 8 bases spanning the gap. In germline, CDR1 is SGHDT, CDR2 YYEEEE. The CDR3 extends over 14 amino acids. The CDR3 region is CASSLPRGNTEAFF. For the CDR3, the DNA is TGTGCCAGCAGCTTGCCCAGGGGGAACACTGAAGCTTTCTTT.

The CDR3 region is CASAVQGFGETQYF. CDR3 nucleotide sequence: TGTGCCAGCGCCGTACAGGGTTTCGGTGAGACCCAGTACTTC. This chain connects TRBV6-1 to TRBJ2-5; D may be TRBD1 (6 bases). The V end was cut by 8 bases, the J end by 5 bases, with 18 bases between. CDR3 length: 14 residues. Germline loops: CDR1 MNHNS, CDR2 SASEGT.

This chain joins TRBV19 and TRBJ1-1; 8 bases map to TRBD1. Germline assignment: CDR1 LNHDA and CDR2 SQIVND (reference sequence). The CDR3 has 15 residues. Unmatched junction bases numbered 6, after V lost 3 bases and J lost 3 bases. The CDR3 protein is CASSIGQGRDTEAFF. CDR3 nucleotide sequence: TGTGCCAGTAGTATCGGACAGGGTCGTGACACTGAAGCTTTCTTT.

The chain uses TRBV5-4 and TRBJ2-7, with D possibly being TRBD1 (6 bases). Trimming stripped 3 bases from V and 3 bases from J, with 13 bases between. The length of the CDR3 is 14 residues. The V gene's germline CDR1 is SGHNT and CDR2 YYREEE (reference sequence). The CDR3 coding sequence is TGTGCCAGCAGCTCCCGCGGACAGTACTACGAGCAGTACTTC. Translation gives CASSSRGQYYEQYF. Supplemented by reference TRBV5-4 and TRBJ2-7, the full variable domain reads ETGVTQSPTHLIKTRGQQVTLRCSSQSGHNTVSWYQQALGQGPQFIFQYYREEENGRGNFPPRFSGLQFPNYSSELNVNALELDDSALYLCASSSRGQYYEQYFGPGTRLTVT.

With respect to this clone: The same CDR3 arises from other DNA sequences in this sample as well. The chain is built from TRBV7-9 and TRBJ2-3; D uncertain. V dropped 3 bases and J dropped 3 bases, with 4 bases sitting between them. The CDR3 runs to 12 residues. Germline V gives CDR1 SEHNR, CDR2 FQNEAQ (reference sequence). CDR3 nucleotide sequence: TGTGCCAGCAGCTTCGGGACAGATACGCAGTATTTT. Protein: CASSFGTDTQYF.

V gene TRBV29-1 combines with J gene TRBJ1-3, with 11 bases fitting TRBD1. CDR1 is SQVTM and CDR2 is ANQGSEA in the germline V gene. Unmatched junction bases numbered 5, after V lost 6 bases and J lost 4 bases. The CDR3 length is 14 residues. The CDR3 loop is CSVAGTGGGNTIYF. Here the CDR3 DNA reads TGCAGCGTCGCCGGGACAGGGGGGGGAAACACCATATATTTT.

The chain combines TRBV19 with TRBJ1-1, with D tentatively TRBD1 (5 bases). This CDR3 contains 17 residues. V shed 6 bases and J shed 0 bases, with 20 bases lying between them. The germline V gene has CDR1 LNHDA and CDR2 SQIVND (reference sequence). The CDR3, as DNA: TGTGCCAGTAGATCCCAGGACACCTATGCGATGAACACTGAAGCTTTCTTT. Its translation is CASRSQDTYAMNTEAFF.

For this clone: The sample carries other DNA sequences with the same CDR3. The J gene is TRBJ1-1, the V gene TRBV27; 8 nucleotides match TRBD1. The V and J ends lost 5 bases and 6 bases, in that order; junction bases with no gene match: 5. Looked up from germline, CDR1 is MNHEY and CDR2 is SMNVEV (reference sequence). This CDR3 is 13 amino acids long. The CDR3 bases are TGTGCCAGCAGTGAGACAGGGGACCCTGAAGCTTTCTTT. Its protein is CASSETGDPEAFF.

J is TRBJ2-3 and V is TRBV2; 12 bases are shared with TRBD2. The germline V gene has CDR1 SNHLY and CDR2 FYNNEI. V trimming: 4 bases; J trimming: 4 bases; junction bases outside the gene matches: 3. There are 15 residues in the CDR3. The CDR3 bases are TGTGCCAGCAGTGGCCCTAGCGGGGGGGCAGATACGCAGTATTTT. It specifies CASSGPSGGADTQYF. Supplemented by reference TRBV2 and TRBJ2-3, the full variable domain reads EPEVTQTPSHQVTQMGQEVILRCVPISNHLYFYWYRQILGQKVEFLVSFYNNEISEKSEIFDDQFSVERPDGSNFTLKIRSTKLEDSAMYFCASSGPSGGADTQYFGPGTRLTVL.

The rearrangement links TRBV5-6 to TRBJ2-7, with 7 bases that match TRBD1. J was trimmed by 3 bases and V by 4 bases; bases with no gene match: 7. The CDR3 totals 14 residues. Germline assignment: CDR1 SGHDT and CDR2 YYEEEE. DNA for the CDR3: TGTGCCAGCAGCACTGGGACAGCCCACTACGAGCAGTACTTC. Its translation is CASSTGTAHYEQYF.

The chain couples TRBV6-1 to TRBJ1-4, with 7 bases aligning to TRBD1. The CDR3 is made up of 13 amino acids. The V and J ends lost 6 bases and 8 bases, in that order; junction bases with no gene match: 6. Germline V gene sequence: CDR1 MNHNS, CDR2 SASEGT. Here the CDR3 reads CASSDRVQEKLFF. The CDR3 coding sequence is TGTGCCAGCAGCGACAGGGTTCAGGAAAAACTGTTTTTT.

The V gene is TRBV6-4, the J gene TRBJ1-5; TRBD1 is a possible D gene (6 bases). In germline, CDR1 is MRHNA, CDR2 SNTAGT. The V and J ends lost 3 bases and 7 bases respectively, with 13 bases between them. The CDR3 contains 14 residues. CDR3 loop: CASSELGAPQPQHF. The CDR3 DNA sequence: TGTGCCAGCAGTGAGTTGGGGGCCCCGCAGCCCCAGCATTTT.

The rearrangement joins TRBV28 to TRBJ1-5; a possible D gene is TRBD1 (6 bases). V lost 6 bases, J lost 2 bases, and 23 bases lay in between. From germline, CDR1 is MDHEN and CDR2 SYDVKM. The CDR3 totals 18 residues. The CDR3, as DNA: TGTGCCAGCAGGCCGACTCAATACAGGGTGGGGGGCAATCAGCCCCAGCATTTT. Its protein is CASRPTQYRVGGNQPQHF.

J is TRBJ1-2 and V is TRBV6-5; D is uncertain. Germline CDR1 is MNHEY and CDR2 is SVGAGI. V was pared by 0 bases and J by 4 bases, with 9 bases between. The CDR3 extends over 14 amino acids. The CDR3: CASSYSGLGYGYTF. CDR3 nucleotide sequence: TGTGCCAGCAGTTACTCAGGCCTAGGCTATGGCTACACCTTC.

This chain connects TRBV27 to TRBJ1-1; D may be TRBD1 (5 bases). Germline V CDR1 and CDR2: MNHEY, SMNVEV (reference sequence). Trimming cost V 4 bases and J 1 base, with 16 bases left between them. This CDR3 region has 16 residues. The CDR3 protein is CASSSTSEGANTEAFF. CDR3 bases: TGTGCCAGCAGTTCCACCTCGGAAGGGGCGAACACTGAAGCTTTCTTT.

The chain recombines TRBV6-6 with TRBJ1-1; D perhaps matches TRBD1 (5 bases). CDR3 length: 12 amino acids. Germline values: CDR1 MNHNY, CDR2 SVGAGI (reference sequence). Trimming shortened V by 2 bases and J by 8 bases, and 9 bases separated the two germline ends. CDR3 region: CASSYGAVEAFF. The CDR3 bases are TGTGCCAGCAGTTACGGGGCAGTAGAAGCTTTCTTT.

A single count supports this clone. The CDR3 coding sequence is TGTGCCTCCTCTCCCCACTCACGGAACACTGAAGCTTTCTTT. This gives the protein CASSPHSRNTEAFF. This sequence joins TRBV30 and TRBJ1-1, with D unclear. The germline V gene has CDR1 GTSNPN and CDR2 SVGIG (reference sequence). V was shortened by 7 bases and J by 1 base, with 16 bases between the two germline ends. This CDR3 comprises 14 residues.

This chain connects TRBV2 to TRBJ2-7; 9 bases fit TRBD1. The V gene end was trimmed by 2 bases and the J gene end by 2 bases; junction bases not matched to a gene: 1. This CDR3 is 14 amino acids long. Germline V gene lookup returns CDR1 SNHLY and CDR2 FYNNEI. In nucleotides, the CDR3 is TGTGCCAGCAGTGAAACAGGGGGCCCCTACGAGCAGTACTTC. Residues: CASSETGGPYEQYF.

The chain employs TRBV7-5 and TRBJ1-4; TRBD1 is the table's D call and was not checked against the DNA. TRBV7-5 is deemed a pseudogene. This CDR3 has 15 amino acids. CDR3 nucleotides: TGTGTCAGAAGCTTACATACAGGATTCTCTGAAAAACTGTTTTTT. Its protein is CVRSLHTGFSEKLFF.

Written as DNA, the CDR3 is TGTGCCAGCAAGCCTCTTCCCGGGGTAGGAGAAAAACTGTTTTTT. Protein: CASKPLPGVGEKLFF. The chain links TRBV6-1 to TRBJ1-4; no clear D gene. V lost 7 bases, J lost 8 bases, and 20 bases lay in between. From germline, CDR1 is MNHNS and CDR2 SASEGT. This CDR3 is 15 amino acids long.

The chain recombines TRBV5-6 with TRBJ2-5; D is perhaps TRBD1 (5 bases). The CDR3 runs 12 residues. V was shortened by 6 bases and J by 5 bases, with 11 bases between the two germline ends. Germline V CDR1 and CDR2: SGHDT, YYEEEE. CDR3 nucleotide sequence: TGTGCCAGCAATGGGGCTTATGAGACCCAGTACTTC. Translating gives CASNGAYETQYF.

This chain uses TRBV15 with TRBJ2-1; 9 bases fit TRBD1. The CDR3 sequence is 12 residues long. CDR1 is LNHNV and CDR2 is YYDKDF in the germline V gene (reference sequence). V lost 8 bases to trimming and J lost 15 bases; unmatched junction nucleotides: 11. The CDR3 spells CATASGTGNVFF. The DNA of the CDR3 is TGTGCCACCGCCAGCGGGACAGGGAATGTGTTCTTC.

The rearrangement links TRBV11-2 to TRBJ2-5; the match to TRBD1 covers 9 bases. Trimming took 5 bases from V and 3 from J; bases not matched to a gene: 4. Looked up from germline, CDR1 is SGHAT and CDR2 is FQNNGV. The CDR3 spans 14 residues. CDR3 in DNA: TGTGCCAGCAGCCCATGGACAGGGGAAGAGACCCAGTACTTC. This codes for CASSPWTGEETQYF.

V usage is TRBV6-5 and J usage is TRBJ1-5; TRBD1 agrees at 10 bases. The CDR3 is 14 residues long. The germline V gene has CDR1 MNHEY and CDR2 SVGAGI. The junction had 6 bases not matched to a gene; V was cut back by 6 bases and J by 7 bases. CDR3 residues: CASSLRQGAQPQHF. The CDR3 coding sequence is TGTGCCAGCAGCCTTCGACAGGGGGCCCAGCCCCAGCATTTT.